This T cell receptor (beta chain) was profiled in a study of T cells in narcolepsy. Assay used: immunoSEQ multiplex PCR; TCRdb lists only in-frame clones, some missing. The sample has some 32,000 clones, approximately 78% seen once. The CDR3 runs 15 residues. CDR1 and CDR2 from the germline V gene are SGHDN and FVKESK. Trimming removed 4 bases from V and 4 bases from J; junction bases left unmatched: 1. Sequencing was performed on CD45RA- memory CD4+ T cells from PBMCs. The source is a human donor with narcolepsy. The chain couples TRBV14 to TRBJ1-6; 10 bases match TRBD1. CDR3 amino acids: CASSRDRGYNSPLHF. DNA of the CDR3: TGTGCCAGCAGCCGGGACAGGGGTTATAATTCACCCCTCCACTTT.